A single T cell receptor beta chain is shown here with its context. The data derive from a study of T cell repertoires in cytomegalovirus infection. Each CDR3 protein is one row after TCRdb ran MiXCR on the reads. Among hundreds of thousands of distinct CDR3 sequences listed, 6% to 8% were seen once. Per the germline V gene, CDR1 is GTSNPN and CDR2 is SVGIG (reference sequence). Trimming took off 4 bases at V and 2 bases at J, with 12 bases between the two ends. CDR3 length: 14 amino acids. J is TRBJ2-1 and V is TRBV30; D perhaps matches TRBD2 (5 bases). This TCR derives from a human donor in good health (CMV status not recorded). Some clones in this sample may be carry-over from other donors' samples. Sequenced input: PBMCs. The DNA of the CDR3 is TGTGCCTGGAACGGGAAGGTTGCCTACAATGAGCAGTTCTTC. Its protein is CAWNGKVAYNEQFF.